This TCR beta chain is drawn from a study of identifying expanded T cells in peripheral blood. Points from the study as a whole: Technical replicates showed around 1.1 changed clones; around 2 weeks roughly 16; four weeks 19. Variance in clone template counts between two-week samples significantly increased with total template count across all healthy donors.

Collection occurred without any documented infections or immune events in donors. A note on this clone: Its antigen is unknown.

Measured with immunoSEQ multiplex PCR; TCRdb has only the in-frame clones, and not every one. The table has more than 45,000 clones, roughly 89% seen once. The germline V gene encodes CDR1 MNHNS and CDR2 SASEGT. V gave up 5 bases and J gave up 0 bases, with 10 bases separating them. This CDR3 region has 14 residues. The sample taken for sequencing was blood. The receptor was derived from a person aged 18 to 70 in good health. The V call is TRBV6-1, the J call TRBJ1-1, with a weak D call TRBD1 (5 bases). The CDR3 reads CASSPVGVNTEAFF. CDR3 coding DNA: TGTGCCAGCAGTCCCGTGGGGGTGAACACTGAAGCTTTCTTT.